In its sample, the clone carrying this T cell receptor beta chain was seen once. V lost 6 bases and J lost 4, with 9 bases in between. CDR3 size: 12 residues. Germline CDR1 LNHDA, CDR2 SQIVND (reference sequence). The data originate from a study of T cell responses to AZD1222 COVID-19 vaccine. Study context: Second-dose intervals near 4 or 12 weeks were combined.

Using immunoSEQ multiplex PCR, the repertoire was profiled, and TCRdb retains in-frame clones only, with some absent. The sample yields some 100,000 clones, about 87% seen once. This material consisted of peripheral blood, taken on day 0 of AZD1222 vaccination. The chain carries TRBV19 and TRBJ1-2; D ambiguous. This TCR was recovered from an adult in good health. The CDR3 loop is CASREWTYGYTF. CDR3 bases: TGTGCCAGTAGAGAGTGGACCTATGGCTACACCTTC.